Below, 6 T cell receptor beta chains from the same sample are listed, as sequenced in a study of T cells in Graves' hyperthyroidism and ophthalmopathy. RNA transcripts yielded amplified TCR beta CDR3 regions. When the TCR CDR3 underwent first-round RT-PCR, the HTBI primer set was used. In TCRdb, the multiplex PCR reads were re-called with MiXCR into one record per CDR3 protein. The sample records about 260,000 distinct CDR3 sequences, about a sixth being singletons. Sequenced material: blood. These receptors were collected from a woman under 30 with Graves' ophthalmopathy.

The rearrangement joins TRBV7-9 to TRBJ2-5; 7 positions match TRBD1. CDR1 is SEHNR, CDR2 FQNEAQ, per germline (reference sequence). Unmatched junction bases numbered 15, after V lost 3 bases and J lost 5 bases. There are 17 residues in the CDR3. CDR3 residues: CASSFPAPGQQWETQYF. The CDR3 DNA reads TGTGCCAGCAGCTTTCCTGCCCCGGGACAGCAATGGGAGACCCAGTACTTC.

This clonotype was found a few times. The J gene is TRBJ1-2, the V gene TRBV5-4; D is possibly TRBD1 (5 bases). This CDR3 region has 16 residues. The germline V and J ends were trimmed by 3 bases and 2 bases, with 17 bases remaining between them. Germline V lookup: CDR1 SGHNT, CDR2 YYREEE (reference sequence). The CDR3: CASSWADRTINYGYTF. The CDR3 region has the DNA TGTGCCAGCAGCTGGGCTGACAGAACAATAAACTATGGCTACACCTTC.

This clonotype was recorded a few times. The CDR3 end shows no conserved phenylalanine or tryptophan, and so a read error is likely. DNA for the CDR3: TGTGCCAGCAGTCCCGGCAGGGGCACTGAAGCTTTCTCT. This encodes CASSPGRGTEAFS. This chain joins TRBV7-6 and TRBJ1-1, with D perhaps matching TRBD1 (6 bases). The germline CDR1 and CDR2 sequences are SGHVS and FNYEAQ. This CDR3 contains 13 residues. The V and J ends lost 6 bases and 4 bases respectively, with 12 bases between them.

This clonotype occurred many times. The chain is built from TRBV27 and TRBJ1-2; D not certain. The ends were cut back, 5 bases at V and 3 bases at J, with 16 bases in the middle. The CDR3 has 15 residues. Germline loops: CDR1 MNHEY, CDR2 SMNVEV (reference sequence). DNA for the CDR3: TGTGCCAGCAGTCCACATTACGGGATGGACTATGGCTACACCTTC. Translating gives CASSPHYGMDYGYTF.

The rearrangement links TRBV3-1 to TRBJ1-6, with 8 bases matching TRBD1. The junction had 8 bases not matched to a gene; V was cut back by 4 bases and J by 9 bases. This CDR3 region has 15 residues. Per the germline V gene, CDR1 is LGHDT and CDR2 is YNNKEL (reference sequence). The CDR3 DNA sequence: TGTGCCAGCAGCCCCCAGGGACAGGACGGTTCACCCCTCCACTTT. Translated: CASSPQGQDGSPLHF.

The genes are TRBV7-3 and TRBJ2-3, with TRBD2 matching 14 bases. The CDR3 consists of 17 residues. CDR1 SGHTA and CDR2 FQGTGA come from the germline V gene. V was pared by 5 bases and J by 1 base, with 5 bases of the junction left unmatched. The CDR3 loop reads CASSPGLAGVGTDTQYF. The CDR3 nucleotides are TGTGCCAGCAGCCCGGGACTAGCGGGAGTTGGCACAGATACGCAGTATTTT.